Included here is one T cell receptor (beta chain) sequence, with context. Its specificity is unknown. The data stem from a study of high-grade serous ovarian cancer treatment subgroups. Study at large: Samples averaged approximately 14,000 reads and 6,900 or so unique TCR beta rearrangements. General study findings and limits: Different patients shared almost no repertoire; same-patient tumors shared roughly 0.11 to 0.8. Clonal relatedness tracked neoantigen level, and by trend copy number and mutation load. These tumor repertoires lack spatial information from bulk sequencing.

CDR3 length: 17 residues. The germline CDR1 and CDR2 sequences are SGHAT and FQNNGV. J was trimmed by 8 bases and V by 5 bases; bases with no gene match: 16. Tumor samples were obtained before definitive surgery or chemotherapy. Data came from immunoSEQ multiplex PCR; TCRdb stores just in-frame clones and leaves some out. Here the sample spans around 27,000 clones, 80% to 90% being singletons. The sequenced sample consisted of tumor tissue. This TCR was sampled from a human donor with high-grade serous ovarian cancer. This sequence joins TRBV11-2 and TRBJ2-4; 9 bases match TRBD2. The CDR3 bases are TGTGCCAGCAGCACGGGGAAGGAGCGGGAGGTGGGAGACATTCAGTACTTC. Translating gives CASSTGKEREVGDIQYF.